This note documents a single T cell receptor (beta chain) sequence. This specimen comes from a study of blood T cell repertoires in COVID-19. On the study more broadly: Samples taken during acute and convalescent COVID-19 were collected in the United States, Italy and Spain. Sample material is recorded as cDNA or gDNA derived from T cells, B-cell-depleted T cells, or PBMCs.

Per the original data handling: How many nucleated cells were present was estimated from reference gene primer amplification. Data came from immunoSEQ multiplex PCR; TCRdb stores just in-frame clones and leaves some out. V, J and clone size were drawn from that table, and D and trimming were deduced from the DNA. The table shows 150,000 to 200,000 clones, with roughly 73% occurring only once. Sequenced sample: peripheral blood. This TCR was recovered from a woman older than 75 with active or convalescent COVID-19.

CDR3 coding DNA: TGCGCCAGCAGCTCCGGAGGCTGGGACAGGGTGCGCGAGCAGTACTTC. This gives the protein CASSSGGWDRVREQYF. J is TRBJ2-7 and V is TRBV4-1; 9 nucleotides align to TRBD1. This CDR3 is 16 amino acids long. Germline V gene lookup returns CDR1 MGHRA and CDR2 YSYEKL. The V segment lost 5 bases and the J segment 6 bases; nucleotides outside the gene matches: 14.